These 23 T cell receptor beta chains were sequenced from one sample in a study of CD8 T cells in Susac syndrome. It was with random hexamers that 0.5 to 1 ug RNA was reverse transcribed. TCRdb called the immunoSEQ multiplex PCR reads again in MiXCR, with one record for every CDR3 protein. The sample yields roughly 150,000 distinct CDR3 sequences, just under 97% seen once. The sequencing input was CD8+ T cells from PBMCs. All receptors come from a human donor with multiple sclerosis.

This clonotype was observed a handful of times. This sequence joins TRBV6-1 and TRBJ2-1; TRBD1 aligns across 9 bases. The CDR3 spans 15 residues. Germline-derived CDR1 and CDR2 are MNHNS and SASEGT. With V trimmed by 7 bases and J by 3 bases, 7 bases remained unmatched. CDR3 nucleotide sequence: TGTGCCAGCAAGAAGGACAGGGGATACTACAATGAGCAGTTCTTC. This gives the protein CASKKDRGYYNEQFF.

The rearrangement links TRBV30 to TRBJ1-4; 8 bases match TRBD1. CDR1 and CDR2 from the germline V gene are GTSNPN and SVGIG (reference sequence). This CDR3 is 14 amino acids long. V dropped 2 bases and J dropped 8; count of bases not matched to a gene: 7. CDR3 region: CAWSQGAPGEKLFF. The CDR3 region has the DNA TGTGCCTGGAGTCAGGGGGCCCCGGGAGAAAAACTGTTTTTT.

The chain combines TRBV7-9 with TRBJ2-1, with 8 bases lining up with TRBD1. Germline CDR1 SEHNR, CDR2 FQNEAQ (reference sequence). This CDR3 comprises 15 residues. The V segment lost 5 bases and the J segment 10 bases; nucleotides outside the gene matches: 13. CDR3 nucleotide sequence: TGTGCCAGCAGCCTAGAGGGCCAGGGGGCCGAGGAGCAGTTCTTC. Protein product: CASSLEGQGAEEQFF.

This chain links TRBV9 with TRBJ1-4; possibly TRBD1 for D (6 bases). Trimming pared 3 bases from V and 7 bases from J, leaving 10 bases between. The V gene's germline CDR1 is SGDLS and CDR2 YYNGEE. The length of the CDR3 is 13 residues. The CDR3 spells CASSDGGGEKLFF. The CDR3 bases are TGTGCCAGCAGCGATGGGGGCGGTGAAAAACTGTTTTTT.

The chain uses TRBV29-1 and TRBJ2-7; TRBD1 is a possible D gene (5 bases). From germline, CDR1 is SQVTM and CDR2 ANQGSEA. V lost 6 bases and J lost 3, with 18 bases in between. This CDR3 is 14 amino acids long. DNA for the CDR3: TGCAGCGTGGTAGGACGGCCCACAGGCTACGAGCAGTACTTC. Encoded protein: CSVVGRPTGYEQYF.

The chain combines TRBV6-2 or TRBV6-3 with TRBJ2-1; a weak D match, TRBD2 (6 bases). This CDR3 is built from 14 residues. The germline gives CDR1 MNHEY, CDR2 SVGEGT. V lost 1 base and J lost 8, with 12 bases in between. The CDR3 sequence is CASSYWGWEDEQFF. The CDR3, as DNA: TGTGCCAGCAGTTACTGGGGTTGGGAGGATGAGCAGTTCTTC.

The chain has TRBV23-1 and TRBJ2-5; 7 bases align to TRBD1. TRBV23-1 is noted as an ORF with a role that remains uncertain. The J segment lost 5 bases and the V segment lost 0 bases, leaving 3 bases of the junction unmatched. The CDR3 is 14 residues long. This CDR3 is CASSQSGRGETQYF. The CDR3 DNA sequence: TGCGCCAGCAGTCAATCGGGCAGGGGGGAGACCCAGTACTTC.

CDR3 DNA: TGTGCCAGCCTGATGGGGGGACGGGATGGCTACACCTTC. Residues: CASLMGGRDGYTF. The chain is built from TRBV12-3 or TRBV12-4 and TRBJ1-2, with D possibly matching TRBD1 (5 bases). Trimming left V 8 bases short and J 6 bases short, with 16 bases between. The CDR3 length is 13 residues.

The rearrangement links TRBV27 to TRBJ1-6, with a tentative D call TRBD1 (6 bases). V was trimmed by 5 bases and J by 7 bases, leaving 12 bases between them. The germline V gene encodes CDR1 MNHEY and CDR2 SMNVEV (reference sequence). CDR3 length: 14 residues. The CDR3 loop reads CASSTRTENSPLHF. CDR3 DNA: TGTGCCAGCAGTACCCGGACAGAAAATTCACCCCTCCACTTT.

CDR3 nucleotides: TGTGCCAGCAGTACGTCCTTCTACGAGCAGTACGTC. Translation gives CASSTSFYEQYV. The rearrangement uses TRBV6-2 or TRBV6-3 and TRBJ2-7; D ambiguous. The length of the CDR3 is 12 residues. Germline CDR1 MNHEY, CDR2 SVGEGT. Trimming removed 5 bases from V and 3 bases from J, with 8 bases in between.

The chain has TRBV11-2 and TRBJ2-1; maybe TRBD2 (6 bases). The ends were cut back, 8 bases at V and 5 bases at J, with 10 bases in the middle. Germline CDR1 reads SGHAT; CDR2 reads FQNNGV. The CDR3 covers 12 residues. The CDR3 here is CASGGTHNEQFF. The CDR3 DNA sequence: TGTGCCAGCGGGGGGACCCACAATGAGCAGTTCTTC.

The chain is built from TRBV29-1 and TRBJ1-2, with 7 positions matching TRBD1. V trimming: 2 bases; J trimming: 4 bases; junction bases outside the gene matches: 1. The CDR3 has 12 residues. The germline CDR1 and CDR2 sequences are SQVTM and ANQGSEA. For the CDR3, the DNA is TGCAGCGTTGAATCAGGGGGCTATGGCTACACCTTC. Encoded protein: CSVESGGYGYTF. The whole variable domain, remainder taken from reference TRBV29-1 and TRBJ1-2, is SAVISQKPSRDICQRGTSLTIQCQVDSQVTMMFWYRQQPGQSLTLIATANQGSEATYESGFVIDKFPISRPNLTFSTLTVSNMSPEDSSIYLCSVESGGYGYTFGSGTRLTVV.

The CDR3 protein is CSAQDSSYEQYV. CDR3 coding DNA: TGCAGTGCCCAAGACAGCTCCTACGAGCAGTACGTC. J is TRBJ2-7 and V is TRBV20-1; possibly TRBD1 for D (5 bases). The germline V gene has CDR1 DFQATT and CDR2 SNEGSKA (reference sequence). Trimming took off 6 bases at V and 0 bases at J, with 9 bases between the two ends. There are 12 residues in the CDR3.

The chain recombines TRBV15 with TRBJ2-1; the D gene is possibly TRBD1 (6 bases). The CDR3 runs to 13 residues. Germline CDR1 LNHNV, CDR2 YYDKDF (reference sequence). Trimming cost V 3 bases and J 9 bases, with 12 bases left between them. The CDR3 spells CATSRQEGGEQFF. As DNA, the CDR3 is TGTGCCACCAGCAGGCAAGAAGGGGGTGAGCAGTTCTTC.

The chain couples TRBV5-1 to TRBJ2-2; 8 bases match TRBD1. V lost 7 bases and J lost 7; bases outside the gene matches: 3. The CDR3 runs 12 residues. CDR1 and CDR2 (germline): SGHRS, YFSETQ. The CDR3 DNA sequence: TGCGCCAGCCGTGACAGGGGCGGGGAGCTGTTTTTT. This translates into CASRDRGGELFF.

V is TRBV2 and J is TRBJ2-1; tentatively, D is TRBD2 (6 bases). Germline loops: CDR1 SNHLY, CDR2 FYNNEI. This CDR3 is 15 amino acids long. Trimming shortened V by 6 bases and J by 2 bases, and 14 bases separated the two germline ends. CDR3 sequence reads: CASSPSSVTYNEQFF. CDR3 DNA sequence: TGTGCCAGCAGCCCATCTAGCGTTACCTACAATGAGCAGTTCTTC.

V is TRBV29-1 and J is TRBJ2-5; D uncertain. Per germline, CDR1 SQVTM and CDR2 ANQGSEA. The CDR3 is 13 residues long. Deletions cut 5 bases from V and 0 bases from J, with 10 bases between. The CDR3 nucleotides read TGCAGCGTTTGTGCCCAGTACCAAGAGACCCAGTACTTC. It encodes CSVCAQYQETQYF.

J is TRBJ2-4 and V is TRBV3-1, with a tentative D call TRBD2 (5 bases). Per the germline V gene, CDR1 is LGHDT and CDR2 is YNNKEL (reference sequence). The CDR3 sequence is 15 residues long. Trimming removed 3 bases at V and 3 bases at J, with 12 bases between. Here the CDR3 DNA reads TGTGCCAGCAGCCAGGAATTCGGGGACAAAAACATTCAGTACTTC. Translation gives CASSQEFGDKNIQYF.

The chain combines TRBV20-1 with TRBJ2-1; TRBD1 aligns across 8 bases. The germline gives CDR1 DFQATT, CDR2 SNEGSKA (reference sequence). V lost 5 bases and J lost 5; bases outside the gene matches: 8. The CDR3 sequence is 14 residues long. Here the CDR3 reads CSAGPGQDHNEQFF. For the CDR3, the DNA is TGCAGTGCTGGACCGGGACAGGACCACAATGAGCAGTTCTTC.

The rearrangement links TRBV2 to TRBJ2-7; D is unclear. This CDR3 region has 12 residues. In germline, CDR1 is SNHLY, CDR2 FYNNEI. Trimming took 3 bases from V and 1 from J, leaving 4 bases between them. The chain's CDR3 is CASSDGSYEQYV. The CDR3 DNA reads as TGTGCCAGCAGTGACGGATCCTACGAGCAGTACGTC.

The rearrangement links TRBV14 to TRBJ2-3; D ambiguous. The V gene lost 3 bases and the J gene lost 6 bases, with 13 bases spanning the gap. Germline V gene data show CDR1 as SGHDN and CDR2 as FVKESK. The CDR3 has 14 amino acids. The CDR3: CASSHSSWMDTQYF. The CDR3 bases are TGTGCCAGCAGCCATTCAAGTTGGATGGATACGCAGTATTTT.

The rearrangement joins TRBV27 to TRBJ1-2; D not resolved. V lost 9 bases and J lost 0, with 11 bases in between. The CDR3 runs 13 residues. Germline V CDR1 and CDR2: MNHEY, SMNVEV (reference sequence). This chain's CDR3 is CASAQGANYGYTF. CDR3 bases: TGTGCCAGTGCCCAAGGAGCTAACTATGGCTACACCTTC.

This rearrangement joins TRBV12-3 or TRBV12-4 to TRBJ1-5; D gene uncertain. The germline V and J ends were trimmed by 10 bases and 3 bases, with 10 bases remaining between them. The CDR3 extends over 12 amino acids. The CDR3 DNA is TGTGCCACACCCGGAAACAATCAGCCCCAGCATTTT. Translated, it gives CATPGNNQPQHF.